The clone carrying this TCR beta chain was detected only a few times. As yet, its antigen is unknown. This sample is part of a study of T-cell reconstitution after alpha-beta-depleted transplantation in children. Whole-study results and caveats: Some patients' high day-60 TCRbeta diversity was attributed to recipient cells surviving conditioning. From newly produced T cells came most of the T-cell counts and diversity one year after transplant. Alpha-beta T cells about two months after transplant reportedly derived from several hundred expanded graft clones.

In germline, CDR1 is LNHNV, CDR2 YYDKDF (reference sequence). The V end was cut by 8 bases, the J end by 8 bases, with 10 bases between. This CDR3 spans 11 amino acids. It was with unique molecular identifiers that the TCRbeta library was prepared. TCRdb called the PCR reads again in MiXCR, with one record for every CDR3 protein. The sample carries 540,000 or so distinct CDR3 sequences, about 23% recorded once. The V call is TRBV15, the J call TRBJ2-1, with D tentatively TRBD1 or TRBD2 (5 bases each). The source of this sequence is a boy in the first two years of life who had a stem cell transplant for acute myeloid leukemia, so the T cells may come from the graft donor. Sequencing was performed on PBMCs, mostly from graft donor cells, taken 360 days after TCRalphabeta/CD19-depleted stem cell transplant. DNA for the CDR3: TGTGCCACCGAGGGGAACCATGAGCAGTTCTTC. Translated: CATEGNHEQFF.